One and the same sample provided the 32 T cell receptor beta chains below, sequenced in a study of response to subunit inactivated influenza vaccine (dated 2018 in TCRdb). Library preparation was by RT-PCR. Sequenced using an Illumina HiSeq 2500. Using fastp trimming at Q25 and MiXCR clonotype assembly, TCRdb reanalyzed the public sequencing data and kept in-frame beta chains. Rows with one shared CDR3 protein collapse into an entry with the most common genes and DNA. Across this sample there are 450,000 to 700,000 distinct CDR3 sequences, with 11% to 15% seen only once. The ten largest clones add up to around 10% of the sample. The source was PBMCs from blood, collected about 13 days after vaccination. The receptor set was obtained from a man aged 45-65 years who received an inactivated influenza vaccine. Donor details come from another sample of the same person, matched by shared clones.

This clonotype has at least ten counts. V and J are TRBV11-1 and TRBJ2-3, with 8 bases matching TRBD1. J gave up 2 bases and V 4 bases, and 17 bases lay outside the gene matches. Per the germline V gene, CDR1 is SGHAT and CDR2 is FQDESV (reference sequence). The CDR3 consists of 19 residues. CDR3 loop: CASSSSLLQGDENTDTQYF. The CDR3 DNA follows: TGTGCCAGCAGCTCCAGCCTGCTACAGGGGGACGAGAACACAGATACGCAGTATTTT.

V is TRBV5-1 and J is TRBJ2-3, with 11 bases that match TRBD2. CDR1 and CDR2 (germline): SGHRS, YFSETQ. V lost 4 bases and J lost 1; bases outside the gene matches: 5. CDR3 length equals 16 residues. This CDR3 is CASSKSSGGRTDTQYF. The CDR3 nucleotides are TGCGCCAGCAGCAAATCTAGCGGGGGGCGCACAGATACGCAGTATTTT. Filled out from reference TRBV5-1 and TRBJ2-3, the complete variable domain reads KAGVTQTPRYLIKTRGQQVTLSCSPISGHRSVSWYQQTPGQGLQFLFEYFSETQRNKGNFPGRFSGRQFSNSRSEMNVSTLELGDSALYLCASSKSSGGRTDTQYFGPGTRLTVL.

The chain combines TRBV7-2 with TRBJ2-1, with TRBD2 matching 9 bases. Germline V lookup: CDR1 SGHTA, CDR2 FQGNSA. V dropped 0 bases and J dropped 2; count of bases not matched to a gene: 8. CDR3 length: 18 amino acids. Written as DNA, the CDR3 is TGTGCCAGCAGCTTAGCAGTGGGCGGGGGGGGTGCCTACAATGAGCAGTTCTTC. Translated, it gives CASSLAVGGGGAYNEQFF. Full variable domain (outside the CDR3, taken from reference TRBV7-2 and TRBJ2-1): GAGVSQSPSNKVTEKGKDVELRCDPISGHTALYWYRQSLGQGLEFLIYFQGNSAPDKSGLPSDRFSAERTGGSVSTLTIQRTQQEDSAVYLCASSLAVGGGGAYNEQFFGPGTRLTVL.

The chain combines TRBV7-9 with TRBJ2-1; D is unclear. Germline V gene lookup returns CDR1 SEHNR and CDR2 FQNEAQ (reference sequence). Trimming pared 5 bases from V and 6 bases from J, leaving 11 bases between. The CDR3 extends over 13 amino acids. The CDR3, as DNA: TGTGCCAGCAGCGAGATAAAGGCCAATGAGCAGTTCTTC. This translates into CASSEIKANEQFF.

This clonotype was seen a handful of times. The chain carries TRBV6-1 and TRBJ1-2; 9 bases align to TRBD1. The CDR3 covers 13 residues. Germline values: CDR1 MNHNS, CDR2 SASEGT. V lost 6 bases, J lost 7 bases, and 6 bases stayed unmatched. The CDR3 here is CASSFTGGGGYTF. In DNA, the CDR3 is TGTGCCAGCAGCTTTACAGGGGGCGGTGGCTACACCTTC.

The chain joins TRBV24-1 to TRBJ1-1; no clear D gene. This CDR3 spans 13 amino acids. With 5 bases removed from V and 1 base from J, the gap between germline ends came to 7 bases. CDR1 and CDR2 (germline): KGHDR, SFDVKD. The DNA of the CDR3 is TGTGCCACCAGTGGTTCAGAGAACACTGAAGCTTTCTTT. This sequence encodes CATSGSENTEAFF.

This clonotype showed up just a few times. The V gene is TRBV6-2 or TRBV6-3, the J gene TRBJ2-5; the D is unclear. CDR1 and CDR2 from the germline V gene are MNHEY and SVGEGT. The length of the CDR3 is 19 residues. Trimming pared 0 bases from V and 0 bases from J, leaving 20 bases between. CDR3 protein: CASSYSSGWADWHQETQYF. The CDR3 region has the DNA TGTGCCAGCAGTTACTCGAGTGGTTGGGCAGATTGGCACCAAGAGACCCAGTACTTC.

This clonotype showed up just a few times. This chain uses TRBV20-1 with TRBJ1-5; possibly TRBD1 for D (6 bases). The CDR3 has 13 amino acids. The germline V gene has CDR1 DFQATT and CDR2 SNEGSKA (reference sequence). The germline V and J ends were trimmed by 4 bases and 1 base, with 8 bases remaining between them. CDR3 residues: CSAIQGSNQPQHF. The CDR3 region has the DNA TGCAGTGCTATCCAGGGGAGCAATCAGCCCCAGCATTTT.

This clonotype was counted a few times. The CDR3 DNA reads TGTGCCAGCAGCCCTAGGTCAACCCAACTGTTTTTT. Translating it yields CASSPRSTQLFF. V usage is TRBV7-2 and J usage is TRBJ2-2; D unclear. Per the germline V gene, CDR1 is SGHTA and CDR2 is FQGNSA. The CDR3 runs 12 residues. V lost 5 bases to trimming and J lost 14 bases, with 15 bases between them.

This clonotype appeared a few times. The chain joins TRBV6-2 or TRBV6-3 to TRBJ1-1, with D perhaps matching TRBD1 (5 bases). The germline gives CDR1 MNHEY, CDR2 SVGEGT. V dropped 6 bases and J dropped 1 base, with 21 bases sitting between them. The CDR3 sequence is 17 residues long. The CDR3 DNA is TGTGCCAGCAGGACTGCCCGGGGCGCCGCTTGGAACACTGAAGCTTTCTTT. This encodes CASRTARGAAWNTEAFF.

V is TRBV10-3 and J is TRBJ1-1; a possible D gene is TRBD1 (6 bases). With 11 bases removed from V and 5 bases from J, the gap between germline ends came to 9 bases. The length of the CDR3 is 10 residues. Germline CDR1 ENHRY, CDR2 SYGVKD. CDR3 nucleotides: TGTGCCGCAGGGACAACTGAAGCTTTCTTT. Protein product: CAAGTTEAFF.

Ten or more counts support this clonotype. This chain connects TRBV28 to TRBJ2-5; possibly TRBD1 for D (6 bases). The CDR3 sequence is 17 residues long. V lost 6 bases, J lost 3 bases, and 23 bases lay in between. CDR1 MDHEN and CDR2 SYDVKM come from the germline V gene. This CDR3 reads CASSWGHGHRVKETQYF. The CDR3 region has the DNA TGTGCCAGCAGCTGGGGGCATGGACACCGTGTGAAAGAGACCCAGTACTTC.

This clonotype was observed at least ten times. The rearrangement links TRBV20-1 to TRBJ2-7; 9 nucleotides agree with TRBD1. Looked up from germline, CDR1 is DFQATT and CDR2 is SNEGSKA (reference sequence). This CDR3 has 14 amino acids. Losses at the gene ends were 5 bases for V and 6 bases for J; bases not matched to a gene: 11. The CDR3 here is CSAASNRGLGEQYF. CDR3 coding DNA: TGCAGTGCTGCAAGTAACAGGGGGCTAGGCGAGCAGTACTTC.

Concerning this clonotype: A much larger clone is a single base away; this may be a read error. The J gene is TRBJ2-2, the V gene TRBV15, with D perhaps TRBD1 (5 bases). The V gene's germline CDR1 is LNHNV and CDR2 YYDKDF (reference sequence). This CDR3 contains 14 residues. Trimming took off 0 bases at V and 9 bases at J, with 11 bases between the two ends. The CDR3 DNA reads as TGTGCCACCAGCAGAGATAGGTGGGGCCGGGAGCTGTTTTTT. It encodes CATSRDRWGRELFF.

This rearrangement joins TRBV20-1 to TRBJ2-7; D unresolved. Trimming stripped 3 bases from V and 2 bases from J, with 8 bases between. Germline V CDR1 and CDR2: DFQATT, SNEGSKA (reference sequence). The CDR3 runs 12 residues. The CDR3 loop is CSASGETYEQYF. The CDR3 region has the DNA TGCAGTGCTAGTGGTGAAACCTACGAGCAGTACTTC.

This clonotype was detected only a few times. The chain recombines TRBV6-1 with TRBJ2-1; 8 bases map to TRBD2. Trimming cost V 5 bases and J 0 bases; bases outside gene matches: 6. CDR3 length: 16 amino acids. CDR1 MNHNS and CDR2 SASEGT come from the germline V gene. The CDR3 region is CASSISGASSYNEQFF. The CDR3 region has the DNA TGTGCCAGCAGTATTAGCGGGGCTAGCTCCTACAATGAGCAGTTCTTC.

This clonotype has a count of ten or more. V and J are TRBV5-1 and TRBJ2-5, with 7 bases that match TRBD1. V shed 1 base and J 5 bases; nucleotides not matched to a gene: 5. In germline, CDR1 is SGHRS, CDR2 YFSETQ. This CDR3 is built from 14 residues. CDR3 protein: CASSLIGRGETQYF. The CDR3 DNA follows: TGCGCCAGCAGCTTGATCGGCAGGGGGGAGACCCAGTACTTC.

This clonotype was seen many times. The rearrangement joins TRBV12-3 or TRBV12-4 to TRBJ2-1; tentative D call: TRBD2 (5 bases). This CDR3 has 13 amino acids. Trimming left V 6 bases short and J 2 bases short, with 8 bases between. The CDR3 reads CASRSGTYNEQFF. CDR3 nucleotide sequence: TGTGCCAGCAGAAGCGGAACCTACAATGAGCAGTTCTTC.

The rearrangement joins TRBV7-2 to TRBJ2-5; 14 nucleotides align to TRBD2. V dropped 5 bases and J dropped 4; count of bases not matched to a gene: 6. The CDR3 consists of 16 residues. CDR1 SGHTA and CDR2 FQGNSA come from the germline V gene. The CDR3 loop is CASSLGTSGRRETQYF. CDR3 in DNA: TGTGCCAGCAGCCTAGGGACTAGCGGGAGACGAGAGACCCAGTACTTC.

The genes are TRBV5-1 and TRBJ2-5; no clear D gene. This CDR3 has 14 amino acids. CDR1 and CDR2 from the germline V gene are SGHRS and YFSETQ. V was shortened by 0 bases and J by 1 base, with 7 bases between the two germline ends. The CDR3 nucleotides read TGCGCCAGCAGCTTGGTTCCTACCCAAGAGACCCAGTACTTC. Amino acids: CASSLVPTQETQYF.

The rearrangement joins TRBV29-1 to TRBJ1-5; D perhaps matches TRBD1 (6 bases). Trimming left V 4 bases short and J 2 bases short, with 15 bases between. This CDR3 has 15 residues. Germline V gene data show CDR1 as SQVTM and CDR2 as ANQGSEA. CDR3 in amino acids: CSVGGGRGGNQPQHF. The CDR3 DNA is TGCAGCGTTGGCGGGGGCAGGGGAGGCAATCAGCCCCAGCATTTT.

This chain joins TRBV3-1 and TRBJ1-5, with D perhaps matching TRBD1 (5 bases). Trimming removed 5 bases from V and 0 bases from J, with 8 bases in between. Germline V CDR1 and CDR2: LGHDT, YNNKEL (reference sequence). The CDR3 covers 14 residues. CDR3: CASSDSLSNQPQHF. As DNA, the CDR3 is TGTGCCAGCAGCGACAGCCTTAGCAATCAGCCCCAGCATTTT. Together with reference TRBV3-1 and TRBJ1-5, the CDR3 gives the full variable domain: DTAVSQTPKYLVTQMGNDKSIKCEQNLGHDTMYWYKQDSKKFLKIMFSYNNKELIINETVPNRFSPKSPDKAHLNLHINSLELGDSAVYFCASSDSLSNQPQHFGDGTRLSIL.

The chain links TRBV2 to TRBJ2-2, with unresolved D. This CDR3 region has 14 residues. The germline V gene has CDR1 SNHLY and CDR2 FYNNEI. V shed 2 bases and J shed 2 bases, with 6 bases lying between them. CDR3 nucleotide sequence: TGTGCCAGCAGTGAAAGGAGAAACACCGGGGAGCTGTTTTTT. Its protein is CASSERRNTGELFF.

This clonotype was recorded at least ten times. The CDR3 spells CSATPGLAGYGEQFF. The CDR3 nucleotides are TGCAGTGCTACCCCGGGACTAGCGGGATATGGTGAGCAGTTCTTC. V and J are TRBV20-1 and TRBJ2-1; TRBD2 agrees at 13 bases. The ends lost 4 bases at V and 9 bases at J; junction bases unmatched: 9. The CDR3 runs 15 residues. The germline V gene has CDR1 DFQATT and CDR2 SNEGSKA (reference sequence).

The chain carries TRBV6-2 or TRBV6-3 and TRBJ1-5; D is possibly TRBD1 (6 bases). The germline V and J ends were trimmed by 6 bases and 2 bases, with 26 bases remaining between them. The CDR3 runs to 19 residues. Per germline, CDR1 MNHEY and CDR2 SVGEGT. For the CDR3, the DNA is TGTGCCAGCAGCCGTAAAAGACAGGACACGGATTGGCGCAATCAGCCCCAGCATTTT. It yields the protein CASSRKRQDTDWRNQPQHF.

The chain recombines TRBV6-5 with TRBJ2-5; no definite D call. The germline gives CDR1 MNHEY, CDR2 SVGAGI. CDR3 length: 12 amino acids. Deletions cut 0 bases from V and 4 bases from J, with 3 bases between. The CDR3 sequence is CASSYSPETQYF. The DNA for the CDR3 is TGTGCCAGCAGTTACTCGCCAGAGACCCAGTACTTC.

The sample holds a few counts of this clonotype. The genes are TRBV28 and TRBJ2-7; a weak D match, TRBD2 (6 bases). V dropped 5 bases and J dropped 2 bases, with 10 bases sitting between them. Germline lookup yields CDR1 MDHEN and CDR2 SYDVKM. The CDR3 has 13 amino acids. In nucleotides, the CDR3 is TGTGCCAGCAGTACTCCGGGGGCCTACGAGCAGTACTTC. Its translation: CASSTPGAYEQYF.

This clonotype was recorded a few times. The chain combines TRBV7-2 with TRBJ2-7, with D possibly being TRBD2 (6 bases). The germline V and J ends were trimmed by 0 bases and 0 bases, with 9 bases remaining between them. This CDR3 is built from 15 residues. Germline CDR1 and CDR2: SGHTA and FQGNSA. The CDR3 nucleotides read TGTGCCAGCAGCTTAGCTAGCGGAAGCTCCTACGAGCAGTACTTC. This sequence encodes CASSLASGSSYEQYF.

There are a few counts of this clonotype. The rearrangement joins TRBV20-1 to TRBJ2-7, with a possible D match to TRBD2 (6 bases). The germline gives CDR1 DFQATT, CDR2 SNEGSKA (reference sequence). V lost 6 bases and J lost 3, with 18 bases in between. The CDR3 is 14 residues long. This CDR3 is CSAAYSGLSYEQYF. CDR3 sequence (DNA): TGCAGTGCGGCGTATTCGGGACTCAGCTACGAGCAGTACTTC.

This chain links TRBV20-1 with TRBJ2-7; 7 nucleotides line up with TRBD1. Per germline, CDR1 DFQATT and CDR2 SNEGSKA (reference sequence). V gave up 5 bases and J gave up 0 bases; unmatched junction bases: 10. CDR3 length: 15 amino acids. CDR3 protein: CSAGRDRASSYEQYF. CDR3 coding DNA: TGCAGTGCTGGAAGAGACAGGGCGAGCTCCTACGAGCAGTACTTC.

This clonotype appeared a few times. The chain is built from TRBV2 and TRBJ1-2, with 9 bases identical to TRBD1. Per the germline V gene, CDR1 is SNHLY and CDR2 is FYNNEI. This CDR3 has 14 residues. V shed 6 bases and J 5 bases; nucleotides not matched to a gene: 7. For the CDR3, the DNA is TGTGCCAGCAGCCGGGACAGGGCTTTTTATGGCTACACCTTC. This encodes CASSRDRAFYGYTF. Full variable domain (rest looked up from reference TRBV2 and TRBJ1-2): EPEVTQTPSHQVTQMGQEVILRCVPISNHLYFYWYRQILGQKVEFLVSFYNNEISEKSEIFDDQFSVERPDGSNFTLKIRSTKLEDSAMYFCASSRDRAFYGYTFGSGTRLTVV.

The V gene is TRBV24-1, the J gene TRBJ2-1; 9 bases map to TRBD2. With 5 bases clipped from V and 2 bases from J, the junction kept 6 bases outside the gene matches. The CDR3 loop spans 16 amino acids. Per germline, CDR1 KGHDR and CDR2 SFDVKD. DNA for the CDR3: TGTGCCACCAGTGCCCCTAGCGGGAACGCCTACAATGAGCAGTTCTTC. Translating gives CATSAPSGNAYNEQFF.